The 27 T cell receptor beta chains below all came from one sample that was sequenced in a study of T cells in Graves' hyperthyroidism and ophthalmopathy. It was RNA transcripts that yielded the amplified TCR beta CDR3 regions. HTBI primers were the set used in a first-round RT-PCR of the TCR CDR3. TCRdb analysed the multiplex PCR reads with MiXCR anew, one entry per CDR3 protein. This repertoire shows around 340,000 distinct CDR3 sequences, 15% to 20% found once; its top ten account for under 55%. The specimen was blood. These receptors were taken from a woman aged 45-65 years with Graves' hyperthyroidism.

Only a few counts were recorded for this clonotype. This CDR3 reads CASGLVATGGGGDTQYF. The CDR3 bases are TGTGCTAGTGGTTTGGTAGCTACAGGGGGTGGAGGAGATACGCAGTATTTT. This sequence joins TRBV12-5 and TRBJ2-3; TRBD1 aligns across 8 bases. This CDR3 comprises 17 residues. Germline trimming cut 0 bases from V and 5 bases from J; bases unmatched to any gene: 10. Germline V gene sequence: CDR1 LGHNT, CDR2 FRNRAP.

This clonotype has ten or more counts. The gene calls are TRBV19 and TRBJ2-7; D not resolved. CDR1 is LNHDA and CDR2 is SQIVND in the germline V gene (reference sequence). The CDR3 has 14 residues. Trimming removed 1 base at V and 2 bases at J, with 9 bases between. The CDR3 region is CASSIGDRAYEQYF. DNA for the CDR3: TGTGCCAGTAGTATAGGAGACCGTGCCTACGAGCAGTACTTC. The variable domain in full, with the rest retrieved from reference TRBV19 and TRBJ2-7, is DGGITQSPKYLFRKEGQNVTLSCEQNLNHDAMYWYRQDPGQGLRLIYYSQIVNDFQKGDIAEGYSVSREKKESFPLTVTSAQKNPTAFYLCASSIGDRAYEQYFGPGTRLTVT.

This clonotype was seen ten or more times. The V and J genes are TRBV11-3 and TRBJ2-1, with 9 bases lining up with TRBD1. The V and J ends lost 5 bases and 7 bases, in that order; junction bases with no gene match: 9. Germline V CDR1 and CDR2: SGHNT, YENEEA. The CDR3 sequence is 15 residues long. CDR3 sequence (DNA): TGTGCCAGCAGCCGAGTCACAGGGGGCGCGAATGAGCAGTTCTTC. Its translation: CASSRVTGGANEQFF.

With respect to this clonotype: A read error is possible here, since a much larger clone lies one base away. Because the CDR3 is missing its conserved closing phenylalanine or tryptophan, this is likely a read error. The chain has TRBV7-2 and TRBJ2-1, with 9 positions matching TRBD2. The CDR3 consists of 16 residues. V lost 5 bases to trimming and J lost 0 bases; unmatched junction nucleotides: 5. Germline V gene sequence: CDR1 SGHTA, CDR2 FQGNSA. The CDR3 coding sequence is TGTGCCAGCAGCATATATAGCGGGAGCTCCTACAATGAGCAGTTCCTC. It codes for CASSIYSGSSYNEQFL.

This clonotype has a count of ten or more. This rearrangement joins TRBV19 to TRBJ1-4; the D is unclear. CDR3 length equals 15 residues. Trimming took off 3 bases at V and 8 bases at J, with 16 bases between the two ends. The germline V gene encodes CDR1 LNHDA and CDR2 SQIVND (reference sequence). DNA of the CDR3: TGTGCCAGTAGTATGATGCCCCAGACGAGGGAAAAACTGTTTTTT. Its protein product is CASSMMPQTREKLFF.

This clonotype occurred many times. V is TRBV3-1 and J is TRBJ1-1, with 7 bases fitting TRBD1. The CDR3 is made up of 15 amino acids. J lost 3 bases, V lost 3 bases, and 7 bases had no gene match. Germline V lookup: CDR1 LGHDT, CDR2 YNNKEL (reference sequence). The CDR3 DNA follows: TGTGCCAGCAGCCAGGTGACAGGGTGGGACACTGAAGCTTTCTTT. It specifies CASSQVTGWDTEAFF.

The J gene is TRBJ1-4, the V gene TRBV5-1; 8 bases align to TRBD1. The trim removed 2 bases at V and 3 bases at J, leaving 6 bases unmatched. Germline CDR1 and CDR2: SGHRS and YFSETQ. CDR3 size: 16 residues. This CDR3 reads CASSFAGGIANEKLFF. As DNA, the CDR3 is TGCGCCAGCAGCTTTGCAGGGGGCATAGCTAATGAAAAACTGTTTTTT.

This clonotype turned up a few times. CDR3 coding DNA: TGTGCCAGCAGCACAGCCTCATACTACAATGAGCAGTTCTTC. It specifies CASSTASYYNEQFF. This chain links TRBV9 with TRBJ2-1; D remains unclear. V lost 4 bases, J lost 3 bases, and 11 bases lay in between. The CDR3 extends over 14 amino acids. Germline V CDR1 and CDR2: SGDLS, YYNGEE.

This clonotype showed up many times. The rearrangement links TRBV27 to TRBJ2-1; D not certain. Germline V gene lookup returns CDR1 MNHEY and CDR2 SMNVEV (reference sequence). Between the trimmed V and J ends, which lost 2 bases and 0 bases, there was a span of 8 bases. The CDR3 runs 15 residues. In DNA, the CDR3 is TGTGCCAGCAGTTTAGCGGTCAGCTCCTACAATGAGCAGTTCTTC. Protein: CASSLAVSSYNEQFF.

The J gene is TRBJ2-3, the V gene TRBV6-1, with D maybe TRBD2 (5 bases). This CDR3 has 14 amino acids. V lost 7 bases, J lost 0 bases, and 11 bases lay in between. Germline V gene lookup returns CDR1 MNHNS and CDR2 SASEGT. CDR3 coding DNA: TGTGCCAGCAAAGGCAGACTAAGCACAGATACGCAGTATTTT. This gives the protein CASKGRLSTDTQYF.

This clonotype has more than one count but fewer than ten. CDR3 loop: CASSSDRGKSSYNEQFF. The CDR3 DNA reads as TGCGCCAGCAGCTCGGATCGGGGTAAGAGCTCCTACAATGAGCAGTTCTTC. J is TRBJ2-1 and V is TRBV5-1, with TRBD2 as a possible D gene (5 bases). Germline assignment: CDR1 SGHRS and CDR2 YFSETQ. The CDR3 extends over 17 amino acids. Deletions cut 3 bases from V and 0 bases from J, with 16 bases between.

In its sample, this clonotype was seen many times. This chain's CDR3 is CASSQMGGPGDTQYF. Here the CDR3 DNA reads TGTGCCAGCAGCCAAATGGGAGGGCCCGGAGATACGCAGTATTTT. The chain recombines TRBV3-1 with TRBJ2-3; TRBD2 agrees at 7 bases. Germline V CDR1 and CDR2: LGHDT, YNNKEL (reference sequence). The CDR3 consists of 15 residues. Trimming cost V 2 bases and J 5 bases; bases outside gene matches: 7.

The chain employs TRBV2 and TRBJ2-1, with 9 nucleotides matching TRBD1. The CDR3 runs to 15 residues. The ends lost 6 bases at V and 0 bases at J; junction bases unmatched: 3. Germline V gives CDR1 SNHLY, CDR2 FYNNEI. CDR3 coding DNA: TGTGCCAGCAGAGGGACAGGGAGCTCCTACAATGAGCAGTTCTTC. Translation: CASRGTGSSYNEQFF.

This clonotype was counted only a few times. The chain carries TRBV27 and TRBJ2-2; 12 bases align to TRBD1. CDR3 length: 17 residues. Germline V CDR1 and CDR2: MNHEY, SMNVEV (reference sequence). V dropped 8 bases and J dropped 1; count of bases not matched to a gene: 8. The CDR3 spells CASLGTGGPLNTGELFF. The CDR3 DNA reads TGTGCCAGCCTCGGGACAGGGGGCCCCCTGAACACCGGGGAGCTGTTTTTT.

The chain recombines TRBV10-2 with TRBJ2-3; TRBD1 matches 8 bases. Trimming at V came to 1 base and at J to 2 bases, leaving 5 bases not matched to a gene. In germline, CDR1 is WSHSY, CDR2 SAAADI. This CDR3 has 16 residues. CDR3: CASSEWAGGFTDTQYF. CDR3 coding DNA: TGCGCCAGCAGTGAGTGGGCAGGGGGCTTCACAGATACGCAGTATTTT.

This clonotype was counted many times. The chain joins TRBV5-1 to TRBJ2-3, with 8 positions matching TRBD2. Germline lookup yields CDR1 SGHRS and CDR2 YFSETQ. J lost 2 bases, V lost 2 bases, and 4 bases had no gene match. The CDR3 totals 15 residues. CDR3 sequence: CASSFGGASTDTQYF. DNA for the CDR3: TGCGCCAGCAGCTTCGGGGGGGCCTCCACAGATACGCAGTATTTT.

This clonotype was picked up many times. The chain links TRBV12-3 or TRBV12-4 to TRBJ1-1; the match to TRBD1 covers 7 bases. The V and J ends lost 6 bases and 0 bases, in that order; junction bases with no gene match: 7. This CDR3 is built from 15 residues. CDR3 bases: TGTGCCAGCAGCACGACAGGGATCATGAACACTGAAGCTTTCTTT. Translated: CASSTTGIMNTEAFF.

This clonotype has at least ten counts. The CDR3: CSASSGDRGRGTEAFF. The CDR3 DNA is TGCAGTGCGTCCTCCGGGGACAGGGGGCGAGGAACTGAAGCTTTCTTT. V usage is TRBV20-1 and J usage is TRBJ1-1; 12 bases line up with TRBD1. Germline V gene lookup returns CDR1 DFQATT and CDR2 SNEGSKA (reference sequence). Unmatched junction bases numbered 13, after V lost 6 bases and J lost 5 bases. The CDR3 contains 16 residues.

This clonotype was seen at least ten times. This chain connects TRBV20-1 to TRBJ2-3; D is unclear. The CDR3 has 15 amino acids. In germline, CDR1 is DFQATT, CDR2 SNEGSKA (reference sequence). V lost 2 bases and J 0 bases, leaving 12 bases between the germline ends. The CDR3 DNA is TGCAGTGCTAGATGGGTAGGACGAAGCACAGATACGCAGTATTTT. Its protein product is CSARWVGRSTDTQYF.

The rearrangement uses TRBV12-5 and TRBJ1-2, with TRBD1 identical over 10 bases. Germline V gene lookup returns CDR1 LGHNT and CDR2 FRNRAP. The CDR3 has 15 amino acids. Trimming removed 6 bases from V and 3 bases from J; junction bases left unmatched: 7. DNA of the CDR3: TGTGCTAGTGGCATAACGGGACAGGGGTACTATGGCTACACCTTC. This translates into CASGITGQGYYGYTF.

This rearrangement joins TRBV5-1 to TRBJ1-4, with 7 bases matching TRBD1. Germline V gene lookup returns CDR1 SGHRS and CDR2 YFSETQ. This CDR3 spans 14 amino acids. Trimming took 5 bases from V and 3 from J; bases not matched to a gene: 4. CDR3 coding DNA: TGCGCCAGCAGACCGGGACAGTCTAATGAAAAACTGTTTTTT. Translation: CASRPGQSNEKLFF.

At least ten counts were recorded for this clonotype. The V call is TRBV11-2, the J call TRBJ1-2; TRBD1 agrees at 9 bases. Germline lookup yields CDR1 SGHAT and CDR2 FQNNGV. The CDR3 sequence is 13 residues long. With 5 bases clipped from V and 8 bases from J, the junction kept 6 bases outside the gene matches. The CDR3 nucleotides read TGTGCCAGCAGCCCGGGACAGGGCGGCGGCTACACCTTC. Its protein is CASSPGQGGGYTF.

This clonotype was recorded a few times. A junction boundary mismatches the germline segment, possibly from a read error. The chain links TRBV3-1 to TRBJ2-1; no firm D call. The CDR3 is made up of 11 amino acids. CDR1 and CDR2 from the germline V gene are LGHDT and YNNKEL (reference sequence). Here the CDR3 reads CASSQRNEQLF. In DNA, the CDR3 is TGTGCCAGCAGCCAACGTAATGAGCAGCTCTTC.

This clonotype turned up a few times. The chain links TRBV6-1 to TRBJ1-3; weak D call: TRBD1 (6 bases). The CDR3 consists of 16 residues. Looked up from germline, CDR1 is MNHNS and CDR2 is SASEGT. The ends were cut back, 5 bases at V and 0 bases at J, with 14 bases in the middle. The chain's CDR3 is CASSRGDTYSGNTIYF. CDR3 nucleotides: TGTGCCAGCAGTAGGGGGGACACCTACTCTGGAAACACCATATATTTT.

This clonotype has just a few counts. J is TRBJ2-7 and V is TRBV28, with TRBD1 identical over 9 bases. This CDR3 is 15 amino acids long. With V trimmed by 5 bases and J by 2 bases, 7 bases remained unmatched. Looked up from germline, CDR1 is MDHEN and CDR2 is SYDVKM. CDR3 in DNA: TGTGCCAGCAGTCCCGGACAGGGGAAAACCTACGAGCAGTACTTC. Amino acids: CASSPGQGKTYEQYF.

This clonotype has a count of ten or more. The chain recombines TRBV5-5 with TRBJ1-1; D is unresolved. Germline V gives CDR1 SGHKS, CDR2 YYEKEE (reference sequence). This CDR3 region has 13 residues. V was trimmed by 0 bases and J by 6 bases, leaving 9 bases between them. The DNA of the CDR3 is TGTGCCAGCAGCTTGGGTCACGAAGCTGAAGCTTTCTTT. As protein: CASSLGHEAEAFF.

At least ten counts were recorded for this clonotype. This chain links TRBV27 with TRBJ1-2; 9 nucleotides agree with TRBD1. The junction had 9 bases not matched to a gene; V was cut back by 5 bases and J by 8 bases. Germline CDR1 is MNHEY and CDR2 is SMNVEV (reference sequence). The CDR3 loop spans 14 amino acids. CDR3 sequence reads: CASSARDRAGGYTF. The CDR3, as DNA: TGTGCCAGCAGTGCCCGGGACAGGGCTGGAGGCTACACCTTC.